What follows describes a single TCR beta chain. Its cognate antigen is unknown. Oncomine TCR Beta short-read sequencing was applied to DNA from cultured CD4+ T cells. It was from cultured CD4+ T cells that genomic DNA was extracted. MiXCR, applied by TCRdb to the PCR reads, yields one record per CDR3 protein. The sample lists about 7,200 distinct CDR3 sequences; about 35% were seen once. The record originates from a study of vaccination and CD4 T cells after COVID-19. Treatment specified: approximately 10-day PBMC culture with coronavirus spike peptide pools or control peptides (ViraFEST assay). Before the COVID-19 pandemic (2011-2018), CD4+ T cells were obtained from the unexposed donor. V shed 5 bases, J shed 5 bases, and the junction held 14 bases outside the gene matches. The V gene's germline CDR1 is SGHTA and CDR2 FQGTGA. The CDR3 length is 16 residues.

This clonotype originated in a human donor in good health. The chain uses TRBV7-3 and TRBJ1-1, with 7 positions matching TRBD1. The sample taken for sequencing was CD4+ T cells from blood, cultured in vitro. CDR3 amino acids: CASSPEGAAGRTEAFF. The CDR3 DNA sequence: TGTGCCAGCAGCCCGGAGGGGGCCGCAGGGAGGACTGAAGCTTTCTTT.